This note documents a single T cell receptor (beta chain) sequence. No antigen is known for it. It was with 60 Vbeta and 13 Jbeta primers that the PCR ran. Authors' methods: Roughly 10 million shared chains were among about 80 million unique TCR beta chains counted in a later analysis. This table comes from immunoSEQ multiplex PCR, and its TCRdb copy is limited to in-frame clones, with some not included. V and J calls and clone size come straight from that table; D and trimming were deduced from the DNA. The table lists 110,000 to 150,000 clones, more than 9.5% of them singletons. The sample belongs to a study of cytomegalovirus exposure and HLA in healthy donors. Notes on the study in general: Using the classifier, cytomegalovirus status was reportedly diagnosed with high specificity and sensitivity. The authors considered a cluster of highly shared sequence variants likely to be a sequencing artifact.

The specimen was PBMCs. The source of this sequence is a man aged 45-65 years in good health and CMV-seronegative.

CDR3 sequence reads: CASTSWTGGSGELFF. The DNA for the CDR3 is TGTGCCAGCACCTCATGGACAGGAGGATCCGGGGAGCTGTTTTTT. The V call is TRBV2, the J call TRBJ2-2; the match to TRBD1 covers 7 bases. The CDR3 loop spans 15 amino acids. Germline CDR1 reads SNHLY; CDR2 reads FYNNEI. With 7 bases clipped from V and 6 bases from J, the junction kept 11 bases outside the gene matches.